Listed below are T cell receptor beta chains from one sample, sequenced in a study of blood T cell repertoires in COVID-19. The assay was immunoSEQ multiplex PCR, and TCRdb's table has in-frame clones only and misses some. The data show roughly 200,000 clones, approximately 87% seen once. Sequences were obtained from peripheral blood. The receptors were sampled from a woman under 30 who had recovered from COVID-19. The CDR3 runs from the conserved cysteine through the conserved F or W.

V gene,J gene,CDR3 protein
TRBV19,TRBJ1-3,CASSPRTGRTTKNTIYF
TRBV4-1,TRBJ2-2,CASSQTLAGVYTGELFF
TRBV2,TRBJ2-5,CASNRRQETQYF
TRBV7-8,TRBJ1-1,CASSLARHTEAFF
TRBV5-1,TRBJ2-5,CASSTSGGKQETQYF
TRBV5-4,TRBJ1-2,CASSLSTGNYGYTF
TRBV9,TRBJ2-5,CASSVAPAETQYF
TRBV7-8,TRBJ2-2,CASSTGQGYTGELFF
TRBV18,TRBJ2-7,CASSPSKGAYEQYF
TRBV24-1,TRBJ2-7,CATSDPRSTYEQYF
TRBV9,TRBJ1-6,CASSIRDTNSPLHF
TRBV7-3,TRBJ1-1,CASTEGVITEAFF
TRBV24-1,TRBJ2-5,CATRTSGGGETQYF
TRBV4-3,TRBJ2-1,CASSQGHHNEQFF
TRBV29-1,TRBJ2-1,CSVEGRQGLEYNEQFF
TRBV5-1,TRBJ1-6,CASSLVPQGTSYNSPLHF
TRBV12-3/TRBV12-4,TRBJ1-6,CASSRLRTAVHF
TRBV5-1,TRBJ1-2,CASSPRQGNPYGYTF
TRBV7-2,TRBJ1-2,CASSSSWYGYTF
TRBV19,TRBJ2-6,CASSILFSGANVLTF
TRBV12-2,TRBJ2-1,CASRLAGTSGRNEFF
TRBV20-1,TRBJ2-3,CSAQITDTQYF
TRBV19,TRBJ2-3,CASSKLAGTDTQYF
TRBV29-1,TRBJ1-2,CSATGERGYTF
TRBV5-1,TRBJ2-1,CASSLRAGGFNEQFF